This TCR beta chain was retrieved from a study of T cells after posttransplantation cyclophosphamide. Busulfan-fludarabine conditioning, marrow transplant, and cyclophosphamide on days +3 and +4 were administered. TCRdb's table, derived via immunoSEQ multiplex PCR, lists solely in-frame clones and lacks some. The sample lists roughly 7,600 clones, 82% occurring once. The germline V gene has CDR1 SGHTA and CDR2 FQGNSA. This CDR3 region has 16 residues. The trim removed 5 bases at V and 0 bases at J, leaving 6 bases unmatched. About this clone: Its target is not known.

Study findings and constraints: Later blood repertoires were often dominated by clones from the donor CD8+ memory compartment.

The sequenced sample was CD4+ T cells sorted from blood, obtained more than 950 days after allogeneic stem cell transplant with posttransplant cyclophosphamide. The V call is TRBV7-2, the J call TRBJ2-3; TRBD1 agrees at 9 bases. The origin of this receptor is a female patient aged 40-49 years who received an allogeneic stem cell transplant from a related donor, was CMV-positive, and had no GVHD. Certain T cells may be donor cells from the graft. The CDR3 nucleotides are TGTGCCAGCAGCCAGACGGGGACAGGGAGCACAGATACGCAGTATTTT. Its translation is CASSQTGTGSTDTQYF.